This TCR beta chain is drawn from a study of blood T cell repertoires in COVID-19. The data were produced by immunoSEQ multiplex PCR, yet TCRdb's version contains in-frame clones alone and is incomplete. Of about 250,000 clones detected, around 90% appear once; the ten largest clones hold 1.3% to 1.5%. The specimen sequenced was peripheral blood. This clonotype originated in a man of 80 years or more with acute or convalescent COVID-19.

The chain's CDR3 is CASSANYRAEAFF. The CDR3 bases are TGTGCCAGCAGTGCGAATTACAGGGCGGAAGCTTTCTTT. This chain joins TRBV27 and TRBJ1-1, with TRBD1 as a possible D gene (6 bases). Germline V CDR1 and CDR2: MNHEY, SMNVEV (reference sequence). This CDR3 has 13 amino acids. Trimming cost V 5 bases and J 8 bases, with 15 bases left between them.